The clone carrying this T cell receptor beta chain was recorded a few times. What it binds is not known. Germline V gene sequence: CDR1 SGHNT, CDR2 YYREEE (reference sequence). The V gene end was trimmed by 2 bases and the J gene end by 14 bases; junction bases not matched to a gene: 5. This CDR3 is 12 amino acids long. The data were obtained in a study of cytomegalovirus exposure and HLA in healthy donors. Overall study findings and caveats: V- and J-gene trimming in TCR beta was tied to a missense DCLRE1C variant by an analysis performed later. For most TCR sequences rarity was the rule, although some public TCRs occurred in many donors.

Despite likely unrecorded immune exposures, the donors were nominally healthy at the time of sampling. Primers: 60 Vbeta forward and 13 Jbeta reverse. Clones were sequenced by immunoSEQ multiplex PCR, and TCRdb holds only the in-frame ones, with some missing. The sample holds fewer than 200,000 clones; 78% are singletons and the top ten take roughly 15%. The sequenced sample consisted of PBMCs. The chain couples TRBV5-4 to TRBJ2-1, with 9 bases fitting TRBD1. This TCR was sampled from a woman aged 30 to 39 in good health and CMV-seropositive. The CDR3 protein is CASSLGQGLKFF. CDR3 DNA sequence: TGTGCCAGCAGCTTAGGACAGGGGCTTAAGTTCTTC.